This T cell receptor beta chain was captured in a study of T cell responses to AZD1222 COVID-19 vaccine. Whole-study findings and limits: The study found Spike-specific TCR breadth and depth rose after two AZD1222 doses.

The V gene end was trimmed by 6 bases and the J gene end by 10 bases; junction bases not matched to a gene: 5. The germline CDR1 and CDR2 sequences are SQVTM and ANQGSEA. CDR3 length: 13 amino acids. The analysis combined second doses at about 4 or about 12 weeks. Sequencing was performed with immunoSEQ multiplex PCR; in TCRdb, only in-frame clones are kept and a portion is missing. There are approximately 80,000 clones in the sample; around 93% occur only once, and less than 35% lies in the top ten. Points on this clone: Antigen specificity is unknown.

This material consisted of peripheral blood, taken 28 days after the second AZD1222 dose. The TCR comes from an adult who received the AZD1222 COVID-19 vaccine. The V gene is TRBV29-1, the J gene TRBJ2-1; TRBD2 matches at 14 bases. CDR3 sequence: CSVGTSGRREQFF. The CDR3 DNA reads TGCAGCGTCGGGACTAGCGGGAGACGAGAGCAGTTCTTC.